The TCR beta chain described here comes from a study of CD8+CD57+ T cells in acquired aplastic anemia. Study in general: Sorted CD4+ and CD8+ cells yielded roughly 3.4 ug of DNA on average. Overall study results and limits: Patients versus controls showed no significant CD8+ Simpson's diversity difference. Shared by patients and controls, 25 to 30 CD8+ CDR3s were abundant in patients.

CD8+CD57+ cell expansion had been shown by flow cytometry in patients chosen for sequencing. Every one of the patients had aplastic anemia (severe, acquired). Germline loops: CDR1 LNHDA, CDR2 SQIVND (reference sequence). CDR3 length: 15 residues. V was trimmed by 5 bases and J by 0 bases, leaving 14 bases between them. Profiling of TCR beta VDJ combinations and CDR3 sequences used genomic DNA as template. One entry per CDR3 protein, called by TCRdb with MiXCR from the reads. This table has fewer than 80,000 distinct CDR3 sequences, 60% to 75% appearing once. Concerning this clonotype: Its antigen remains unknown.

The specimen sequenced was sorted CD4+, CD8+, or CD8+CD57+ T cells (not recorded which) from PBMCs. The rearrangement joins TRBV19 to TRBJ2-7; D ambiguous. The sequence derives from a human donor with aplastic anemia. The CDR3 protein is CASSAPGGHSYEQYF. The CDR3 DNA reads as TGTGCCAGTAGTGCCCCAGGCGGCCACTCCTACGAGCAGTACTTC.